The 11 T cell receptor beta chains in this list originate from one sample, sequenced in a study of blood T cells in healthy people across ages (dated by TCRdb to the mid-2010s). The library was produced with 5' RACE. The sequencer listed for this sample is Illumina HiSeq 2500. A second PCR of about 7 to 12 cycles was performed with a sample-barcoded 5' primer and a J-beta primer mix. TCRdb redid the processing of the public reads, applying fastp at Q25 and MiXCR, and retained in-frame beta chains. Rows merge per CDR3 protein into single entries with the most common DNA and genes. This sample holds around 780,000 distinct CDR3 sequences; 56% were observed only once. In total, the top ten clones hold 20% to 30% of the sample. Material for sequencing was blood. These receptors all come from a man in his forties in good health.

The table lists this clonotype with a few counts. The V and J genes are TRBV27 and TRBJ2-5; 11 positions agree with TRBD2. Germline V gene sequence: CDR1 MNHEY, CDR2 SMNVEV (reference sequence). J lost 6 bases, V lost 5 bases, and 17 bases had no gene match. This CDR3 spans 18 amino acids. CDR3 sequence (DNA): TGTGCCAGCAGTCCCGGCTTAGCGGGAGGGCCAGATGAGAAGACCCAGTACTTC. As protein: CASSPGLAGGPDEKTQYF.

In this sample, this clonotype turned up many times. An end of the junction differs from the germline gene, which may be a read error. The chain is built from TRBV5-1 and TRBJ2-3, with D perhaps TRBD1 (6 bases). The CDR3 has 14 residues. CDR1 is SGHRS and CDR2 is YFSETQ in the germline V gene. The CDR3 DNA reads TGTGCCAGCAGCTTAGCAGGGGAAGCAGATACGCAGTATTTT. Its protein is CASSLAGEADTQYF.

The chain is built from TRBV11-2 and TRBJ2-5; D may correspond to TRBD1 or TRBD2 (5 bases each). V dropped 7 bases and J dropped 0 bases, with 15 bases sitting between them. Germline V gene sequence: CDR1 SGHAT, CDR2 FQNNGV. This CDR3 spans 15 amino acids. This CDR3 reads CASTSGALNQETQYF. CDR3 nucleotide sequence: TGTGCCAGCACCTCCGGGGCGCTGAACCAAGAGACCCAGTACTTC.

The CDR3 region is CASSLGTGATEAFF. The CDR3 DNA reads TGTGCCAGCAGCTTGGGGACAGGGGCCACTGAAGCTTTCTTT. V is TRBV5-6 and J is TRBJ1-1; TRBD1 matches 9 bases. With 0 bases clipped from V and 4 bases from J, the junction kept 1 base outside the gene matches. The CDR3 sequence is 14 residues long. Germline CDR1 and CDR2: SGHDT and YYEEEE.

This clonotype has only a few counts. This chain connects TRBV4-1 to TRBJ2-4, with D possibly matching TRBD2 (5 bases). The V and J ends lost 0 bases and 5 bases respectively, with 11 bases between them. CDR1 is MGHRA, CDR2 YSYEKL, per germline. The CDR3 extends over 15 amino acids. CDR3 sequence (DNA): TGCGCCAGCAGCCAAGAGGATACTAGAGAAAACATTCAGTACTTC. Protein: CASSQEDTRENIQYF.

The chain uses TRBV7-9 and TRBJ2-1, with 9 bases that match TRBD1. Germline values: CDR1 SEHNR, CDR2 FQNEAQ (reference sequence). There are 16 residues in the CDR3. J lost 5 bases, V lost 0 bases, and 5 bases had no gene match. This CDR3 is CASSLAGQGVHNEQFF. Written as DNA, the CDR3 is TGTGCCAGCAGCTTAGCGGGACAGGGAGTCCACAATGAGCAGTTCTTC. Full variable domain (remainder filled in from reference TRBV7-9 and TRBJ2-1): DTGVSQNPRHKITKRGQNVTFRCDPISEHNRLYWYRQTLGQGPEFLTYFQNEAQLEKSRLLSDRFSAERPKGSFSTLEIQRTEQGDSAMYLCASSLAGQGVHNEQFFGPGTRLTVL.

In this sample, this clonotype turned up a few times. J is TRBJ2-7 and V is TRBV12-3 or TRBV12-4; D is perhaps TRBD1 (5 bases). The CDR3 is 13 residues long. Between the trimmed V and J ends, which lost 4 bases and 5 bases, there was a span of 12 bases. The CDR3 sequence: CASSSTARDEQYF. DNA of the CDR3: TGTGCCAGCAGTTCGACAGCCCGGGACGAGCAGTACTTC.

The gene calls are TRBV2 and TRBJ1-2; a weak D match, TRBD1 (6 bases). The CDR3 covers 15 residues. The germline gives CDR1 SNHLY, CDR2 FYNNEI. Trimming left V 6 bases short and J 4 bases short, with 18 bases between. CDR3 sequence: CASRWGQLETYGYTF. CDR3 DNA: TGTGCCAGCAGGTGGGGGCAACTAGAAACCTATGGCTACACCTTC. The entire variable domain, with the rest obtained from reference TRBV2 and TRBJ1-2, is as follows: EPEVTQTPSHQVTQMGQEVILRCVPISNHLYFYWYRQILGQKVEFLVSFYNNEISEKSEIFDDQFSVERPDGSNFTLKIRSTKLEDSAMYFCASRWGQLETYGYTFGSGTRLTVV.

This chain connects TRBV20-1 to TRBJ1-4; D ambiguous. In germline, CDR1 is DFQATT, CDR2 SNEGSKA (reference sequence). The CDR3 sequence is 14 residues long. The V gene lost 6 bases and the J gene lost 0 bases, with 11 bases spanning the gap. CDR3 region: CSASRETTNEKLFF. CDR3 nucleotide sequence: TGCAGTGCAAGCCGGGAAACAACTAATGAAAAACTGTTTTTT.

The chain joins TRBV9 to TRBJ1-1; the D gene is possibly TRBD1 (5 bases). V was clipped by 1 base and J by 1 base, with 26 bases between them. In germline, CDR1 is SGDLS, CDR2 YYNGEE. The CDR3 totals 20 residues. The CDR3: CASSVLGSAAGGSTNTEAFF. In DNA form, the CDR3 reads TGTGCCAGCAGCGTACTAGGTTCAGCGGCGGGGGGATCGACGAACACTGAAGCTTTCTTT.

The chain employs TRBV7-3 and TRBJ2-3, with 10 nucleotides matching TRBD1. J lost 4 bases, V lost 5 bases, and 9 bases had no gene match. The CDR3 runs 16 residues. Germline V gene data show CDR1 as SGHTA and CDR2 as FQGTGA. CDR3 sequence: CASSIDRGHGADTQYF. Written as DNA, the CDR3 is TGTGCCAGCAGCATCGACAGGGGGCACGGTGCAGATACGCAGTATTTT.